Presented here are 27 T cell receptor beta chains from one specimen sequenced in a study of siplizumab effects on memory and regulatory T cells. TCRdb's copy holds only in-frame clones and misses some; the assay was immunoSEQ multiplex PCR. The sample lists tens of thousands of clones, roughly 93% occurring once. Sequencing input: CD8+ T cells sorted from blood. These receptors originate from a human donor in good health.

The chain has TRBV30 and TRBJ2-1; no reliable D call. V was pared by 3 bases and J by 6 bases, with 9 bases between. The CDR3 contains 12 residues. Per germline, CDR1 GTSNPN and CDR2 SVGIG (reference sequence). CDR3 loop: CAWSDASNEQFF. DNA of the CDR3: TGTGCCTGGAGCGACGCCTCCAATGAGCAGTTCTTC.

The V call is TRBV13, the J call TRBJ1-2, with a tentative D call TRBD1 (5 bases). Germline CDR1 is PRHDT and CDR2 is FYEKMQ (reference sequence). The V end was cut by 0 bases, the J end by 4 bases, with 9 bases between. The CDR3 runs 14 residues. The CDR3 nucleotides are TGTGCCAGCAGCTTAGGGACAGAGCTCTATGGCTACACCTTC. Its protein is CASSLGTELYGYTF.

CDR3 DNA sequence: TGTGCCAGTAGTTGGAGTCCGGAGCTGAACACTGAAGCTTTCTTT. It codes for CASSWSPELNTEAFF. The chain uses TRBV19 and TRBJ1-1, with unresolved D. Trimming removed 5 bases from V and 0 bases from J, with 13 bases in between. CDR3 length: 15 amino acids. CDR1 and CDR2 from the germline V gene are LNHDA and SQIVND (reference sequence).

The chain links TRBV14 to TRBJ2-1; D is uncertain. V was shortened by 0 bases and J by 13 bases, with 16 bases between the two germline ends. This CDR3 is 14 amino acids long. CDR1 and CDR2 from the germline V gene are SGHDN and FVKESK. The CDR3 loop is CASSQESQTRYQFF. In DNA form, the CDR3 reads TGTGCCAGCAGCCAAGAATCACAAACCAGATATCAGTTCTTC.

V usage is TRBV19 and J usage is TRBJ1-1; D is unclear. CDR1 LNHDA and CDR2 SQIVND come from the germline V gene (reference sequence). The V and J ends lost 7 bases and 1 base respectively, with 13 bases between them. The CDR3 is made up of 14 amino acids. CDR3 amino acids: CASIGLRGNTEAFF. The CDR3, as DNA: TGTGCCAGTATCGGACTCCGGGGGAACACTGAAGCTTTCTTT.

This sequence joins TRBV6-1 and TRBJ1-6; D unclear. The CDR3 sequence is 16 residues long. Germline CDR1 and CDR2: MNHNS and SASEGT. Trimming removed 2 bases from V and 3 bases from J, with 11 bases in between. The chain's CDR3 is CASSEPGRFYNSPLHF. In nucleotides, the CDR3 is TGTGCCAGCAGTGAACCGGGCAGGTTCTATAATTCACCCCTCCACTTT.

The gene calls are TRBV5-1 and TRBJ2-5; no definite D call. The DNA end favors TRBJ2-7, so the J call may be wrong. CDR3 length: 14 residues. From germline, CDR1 is SGHRS and CDR2 YFSETQ. CDR3: CASSLESSSYEQYF. The CDR3 nucleotides are TGCGCCAGCAGCTTGGAGTCCAGCTCCTACGAGCAGTACTTC.

The sample holds one count of this clone. The CDR3 spells CASSEWGGGDTQYF. The CDR3 nucleotides read TGTGCCAGCAGTGAATGGGGCGGTGGAGATACGCAGTATTTT. The chain combines TRBV6-1 with TRBJ2-3; D may be TRBD1 (5 bases). The CDR3 loop spans 14 amino acids. Germline V lookup: CDR1 MNHNS, CDR2 SASEGT. Trimming took 2 bases from V and 5 from J, leaving 11 bases between them.

The chain has TRBV7-8 and TRBJ2-1; the D gene could be TRBD1 or TRBD2 (5 bases each). V lost 5 bases and J lost 5, with 19 bases in between. Germline lookup yields CDR1 SGHVS and CDR2 FQNEAQ. The CDR3 is made up of 16 amino acids. The CDR3 spells CASSPPDGALDNEQFF. CDR3 nucleotides: TGTGCCAGCAGCCCCCCCGACGGGGCCCTAGACAATGAGCAGTTCTTC.

This clone appeared once. This chain connects TRBV5-5 to TRBJ2-3; TRBD2 matches 7 bases. The CDR3 is made up of 15 amino acids. Germline V gene sequence: CDR1 SGHKS, CDR2 YYEKEE (reference sequence). V lost 0 bases to trimming and J lost 3 bases; unmatched junction nucleotides: 4. CDR3 sequence: CASSLAWGGTDTQYF. The CDR3 nucleotides are TGTGCCAGCAGCTTGGCTTGGGGGGGAACAGATACGCAGTATTTT. The whole variable domain, remainder taken from reference TRBV5-5 and TRBJ2-3, is DAGVTQSPTHLIKTRGQQVTLRCSPISGHKSVSWYQQVLGQGPQFIFQYYEKEERGRGNFPDRFSARQFPNYSSELNVNALLLGDSALYLCASSLAWGGTDTQYFGPGTRLTVL.

V is TRBV6-1 and J is TRBJ1-5; no firm D call. Trimming shortened V by 5 bases and J by 0 bases, and 11 bases separated the two germline ends. Germline loops: CDR1 MNHNS, CDR2 SASEGT. There are 15 residues in the CDR3. The CDR3 here is CASSPSADSNQPQHF. CDR3 coding DNA: TGTGCCAGCAGTCCCTCTGCAGATAGCAATCAGCCCCAGCATTTT.

The V call is TRBV27, the J call TRBJ1-5, with 7 bases matching TRBD1. V was clipped by 2 bases and J by 5 bases; unmatched bases: 3. CDR3 length: 14 amino acids. Germline values: CDR1 MNHEY, CDR2 SMNVEV (reference sequence). The CDR3 DNA reads as TGTGCCAGCAGTTTACGGCAGGGGGATCAGCCCCAGCATTTT. Translating gives CASSLRQGDQPQHF.

The chain's CDR3 is CASSEWDSYNEQFF. For the CDR3, the DNA is TGTGCCAGCAGCGAATGGGACTCCTACAATGAGCAGTTCTTC. The V gene is TRBV9, the J gene TRBJ2-1; D is unclear. There are 14 residues in the CDR3. CDR1 and CDR2 (germline): SGDLS, YYNGEE. The germline V and J ends were trimmed by 3 bases and 0 bases, with 7 bases remaining between them.

J is TRBJ2-1 and V is TRBV14; D uncertain. Germline V gene lookup returns CDR1 SGHDN and CDR2 FVKESK. The CDR3 contains 15 residues. The V and J ends lost 1 base and 7 bases respectively, with 14 bases between them. Here the CDR3 reads CASSQGLAFLNEQFF. Here the CDR3 DNA reads TGTGCCAGCAGCCAAGGTTTAGCCTTCTTGAATGAGCAGTTCTTC.

Comments on this clone: Other DNA sequences from this sample encode an identical CDR3 as well. The gene calls are TRBV4-3 and TRBJ2-7; D uncertain. This CDR3 spans 14 amino acids. The germline gives CDR1 LGHNA, CDR2 YSLEER. V was pared by 1 base and J by 0 bases, with 7 bases between. The CDR3 DNA sequence: TGCGCCAGCAGCCAAGGGTCGGGCTCCTACGAGCAGTACTTC. This gives the protein CASSQGSGSYEQYF.

This clone showed up just once. The rearrangement uses TRBV18 and TRBJ1-2, with a tentative D call TRBD1 (5 bases). There are 13 residues in the CDR3. In germline, CDR1 is KGHSH, CDR2 LQKENI. V shed 7 bases and J shed 7 bases, with 16 bases lying between them. CDR3 in amino acids: CASYGGEIAGYTF. CDR3 in DNA: TGTGCCAGCTACGGGGGGGAGATTGCTGGCTACACCTTC.

This chain connects TRBV4-1 to TRBJ1-3, with 11 positions matching TRBD1. CDR1 and CDR2 (germline): MGHRA, YSYEKL. The CDR3 spans 14 residues. V lost 4 bases, J lost 10 bases, and 6 bases stayed unmatched. CDR3 nucleotides: TGCGCCAGCAGCCCCCGGACAGGGGGCGAGACCATATATTTT. Amino acids: CASSPRTGGETIYF.

The genes are TRBV6-1 and TRBJ2-7; D is possibly TRBD2 (6 bases). The CDR3 totals 14 residues. The V and J ends lost 6 bases and 1 base respectively, with 13 bases between them. Germline assignment: CDR1 MNHNS and CDR2 SASEGT. The CDR3 DNA reads TGTGCCAGCAGCAGGGAGGAGGGGTCCTACGAGCAGTACTTC. Translated: CASSREEGSYEQYF.

V is TRBV7-9 and J is TRBJ2-7; 13 nucleotides match TRBD2. Germline V gene lookup returns CDR1 SEHNR and CDR2 FQNEAQ (reference sequence). The CDR3 runs to 14 residues. V shed 5 bases, J shed 3 bases, and the junction held 1 base outside the gene matches. The CDR3 region has the DNA TGTGCCAGCAGCCGGACTAGCGGGAGCTACGAGCAGTACTTC. As protein: CASSRTSGSYEQYF.

V usage is TRBV13 and J usage is TRBJ1-1; D is uncertain. Germline lookup yields CDR1 PRHDT and CDR2 FYEKMQ (reference sequence). CDR3 length: 13 residues. V lost 4 bases, J lost 3 bases, and 9 bases lay in between. The CDR3 nucleotides are TGTGCCAGCAGCTACGAAGGACACACTGAAGCTTTCTTT. Protein product: CASSYEGHTEAFF.

The CDR3 sequence is CASGLSPTGAYNEQFF. The CDR3 nucleotides read TGTGCTAGTGGTTTGAGCCCGACAGGGGCGTACAATGAGCAGTTCTTC. The chain joins TRBV12-5 to TRBJ2-1; 8 positions agree with TRBD1. J was trimmed by 4 bases and V by 2 bases; bases with no gene match: 7. CDR3 size: 16 residues. CDR1 is LGHNT, CDR2 FRNRAP, per germline.

This chain joins TRBV5-4 and TRBJ2-7, with 8 positions matching TRBD1. The germline CDR1 and CDR2 sequences are SGHNT and YYREEE (reference sequence). The CDR3 spans 14 residues. V trimming: 4 bases; J trimming: 1 base; junction bases outside the gene matches: 4. The CDR3 DNA reads as TGTGCCAGCAGCAGTGGACAGGGATCCTACGAGCAGTACTTC. Protein sequence: CASSSGQGSYEQYF.

The chain combines TRBV7-3 with TRBJ1-4; weak D call: TRBD1 (5 bases). V dropped 1 base and J dropped 12 bases, with 12 bases sitting between them. The CDR3 has 13 residues. The germline gives CDR1 SGHTA, CDR2 FQGTGA. CDR3 DNA sequence: TGTGCCAGCAGCTTAAGTGTCGGGGGGGAACTGTTTTTT. It specifies CASSLSVGGELFF. Together with reference TRBV7-3 and TRBJ1-4, the CDR3 gives the full variable domain: GAGVSQTPSNKVTEKGKYVELRCDPISGHTALYWYRQSLGQGPEFLIYFQGTGAADDSGLPNDRFFAVRPEGSVSTLKIQRTERGDSAVYLCASSLSVGGELFFGSGTQLSVL.

The chain uses TRBV27 and TRBJ2-7; weak D call: TRBD2 (6 bases). The CDR3 is made up of 13 amino acids. V lost 2 bases and J lost 6, with 11 bases in between. Per the germline V gene, CDR1 is MNHEY and CDR2 is SMNVEV (reference sequence). The CDR3 sequence: CASSLVGGSEQYF. CDR3 DNA: TGTGCCAGCAGTTTAGTGGGGGGAAGCGAGCAGTACTTC.

This chain uses TRBV11-2 with TRBJ1-2; no clear D gene. The ends were cut back, 0 bases at V and 4 bases at J, with 12 bases in the middle. In germline, CDR1 is SGHAT, CDR2 FQNNGV. CDR3 length equals 15 residues. DNA of the CDR3: TGTGCCAGCAGCTTAGATTCAGGAACTCCCTATGGCTACACCTTC. Translation: CASSLDSGTPYGYTF.

CDR3 DNA sequence: TGTGCCAGCAGCGTAGTTGGGGAGGCCACTGGTGAAGCTTTCTTT. This codes for CASSVVGEATGEAFF. The chain links TRBV9 to TRBJ1-1, with D hard to call. Deletions cut 0 bases from V and 7 bases from J, with 16 bases between. The germline gives CDR1 SGDLS, CDR2 YYNGEE. The CDR3 runs 15 residues.

The V and J genes are TRBV7-8 and TRBJ2-5, with no clear D. CDR3 length: 10 residues. Germline V lookup: CDR1 SGHVS, CDR2 FQNEAQ. V was cut by 5 bases and J by 5 bases, with 3 bases left in between. CDR3 in amino acids: CASSGETQYF. Written as DNA, the CDR3 is TGTGCCAGCAGCGGGGAGACCCAGTACTTC.